The next 13 T cell receptor gamma chains were all read from a single sample in a study of Vδ1+ human thymocytes (dated by TCRdb to the late 2010s). What the work shows at the level of the full study, not this receptor alone: The thymic TRG and TRD repertoires appeared highly polyclonal, with Gaussian CDR3 length distributions, in contrast to the oligoclonal repertoires of peripheral blood.

Instrument used: Illumina MiSeq. RNA extraction was carried out with the RNeasy mini kit, and reverse transcription was then done using Superscript III. To generate the CDR3 amplicons, a multiplex PCR was run using pooled V-gene forward primers together with a constant-region reverse primer that carried Illumina adaptor overhangs. Via CATT, TCRdb reprocessed the public reads, and rows with identical DNA were then joined. The sample table lists tens of thousands of gamma-chain clones, 20% of them with a count of one. The top ten clones comprise around 2% of the sample. Their antigens are not known. The sequencing sample was made of Vdelta1+ gamma-delta thymocytes from the thymus. This specimen's cell subset or site label, interpreted: FACS-sorted CD3+ TCRalphabeta- TCRVdelta1+ TCRVdelta2- thymocytes. The source is a girl under three years old who had congenital heart surgery.

Remarks on this clone: Other DNA variants within this sample encode the same CDR3. The chain uses TRGV4 and TRGJ1 or TRGJ2. The CDR3 length is 13 residues. Germline trimming cut 5 bases from V and 1 base from J; bases unmatched to any gene: 5. Looked up from germline, CDR1 is EGSTGY and CDR2 is YDSYTSSV. CDR3 protein: CATWVSNYYKKLF. CDR3 nucleotide sequence: TGTGCCACCTGGGTCAGCAATTATTATAAGAAACTCTTT.

This clone was counted between two and nine times. The genes are TRGV4 and TRGJ1 or TRGJ2. V dropped 1 base and J dropped 2; count of bases not matched to a gene: 11. This CDR3 comprises 16 residues. Germline values: CDR1 EGSTGY, CDR2 YDSYTSSV. In nucleotides, the CDR3 is TGTGCCACCTGGGATGGCCTAGGAGACGATTATTATAAGAAACTCTTT. As protein: CATWDGLGDDYYKKLF.

The genes are TRGV8 and TRGJ1 or TRGJ2. The V and J ends lost 0 bases and 0 bases, in that order; junction bases with no gene match: 8. The CDR3 covers 16 residues. CDR1 is VENAVY, CDR2 YDSYNSRV, per germline. For the CDR3, the DNA is TGTGCCACCTGGGATAGGCTAGGGAAGAATTATTATAAGAAACTCTTT. The encoded protein is CATWDRLGKNYYKKLF.

In its sample, this clone was seen a few times. This rearrangement joins TRGV3 to TRGJ1 or TRGJ2. Losses at the gene ends were 0 bases for V and 7 bases for J; bases not matched to a gene: 9. The germline CDR1 and CDR2 sequences are VTNTFY and YDVSTARD (reference sequence). The CDR3 is made up of 14 amino acids. The CDR3 sequence is CATWDRPAGYKKLF. The CDR3, as DNA: TGTGCCACCTGGGACAGGCCGGCGGGATATAAGAAACTCTTT.

This chain connects TRGV9 to TRGJP. The CDR3 has 16 amino acids. Germline CDR1 and CDR2: GITISATS and ISYDGTV (reference sequence). Trimming at V came to 5 bases and at J to 4 bases, leaving 5 bases not matched to a gene. CDR3 in amino acids: CALWGSQELGKKIKVF. The CDR3 region has the DNA TGTGCCTTGTGGGGCAGTCAAGAGTTGGGCAAAAAAATCAAGGTATTT.

This clone has just a few counts. V usage is TRGV8 and J usage is TRGJP1. This CDR3 comprises 16 residues. The germline gives CDR1 VENAVY, CDR2 YDSYNSRV. V shed 5 bases, J shed 0 bases, and the junction held 9 bases outside the gene matches. In DNA form, the CDR3 reads TGTGCCACCTGGGGATCCAACGATACCACTGGTTGGTTCAAGATATTT. Amino acids: CATWGSNDTTGWFKIF.

V and J are TRGV2 and TRGJP2. The trim removed 1 base at V and 5 bases at J, leaving 10 bases unmatched. Germline V gene lookup returns CDR1 EGSNGY and CDR2 YDSYNSKV. The CDR3 covers 16 residues. This CDR3 is CATWDGLTRSDWIKTF. Here the CDR3 DNA reads TGTGCCACCTGGGACGGCTTAACGCGAAGTGATTGGATCAAGACGTTT.

This clone was detected a few times. A much larger clone sits a single nucleotide away, making a read error possible. Other DNA sequences of this sample code for an identical CDR3. The chain joins TRGV9 to TRGJ1 or TRGJ2. The germline CDR1 and CDR2 sequences are GITISATS and ISYDGTV (reference sequence). This CDR3 has 13 amino acids. After removal of 0 bases from V and 4 bases from J, the junction contained 3 bases not matched to a gene. In DNA, the CDR3 is TGTGCCTTGTGGGAGGTGGGATATTATAAGAAACTCTTT. Its translation is CALWEVGYYKKLF.

The chain links TRGV3 to TRGJ1 or TRGJ2. The CDR3 is 15 amino acids. The V gene end was trimmed by 0 bases and the J gene end by 7 bases; junction bases not matched to a gene: 12. The V gene's germline CDR1 is VTNTFY and CDR2 YDVSTARD (reference sequence). CDR3 protein: CATWDRPECRYKKLF. The CDR3 coding sequence is TGTGCCACCTGGGACAGGCCAGAATGCCGGTATAAGAAACTCTTT.

In this sample, this clone turned up once. V usage is TRGV2 and J usage is TRGJ1 or TRGJ2. From germline, CDR1 is EGSNGY and CDR2 YDSYNSKV. The CDR3 length is 16 residues. Germline trimming cut 4 bases from V and 0 bases from J; bases unmatched to any gene: 12. The CDR3 DNA sequence: TGTGCCACCTGGGATGGTCGGTCTTTGAATTATTATAAGAAACTCTTT. This sequence encodes CATWDGRSLNYYKKLF.

A remark on this clone: Other DNA sequences in the same sample also yield this CDR3. The rearrangement joins TRGV3 to TRGJ1 or TRGJ2. Losses at the gene ends were 0 bases for V and 4 bases for J; bases not matched to a gene: 6. The CDR3 has 14 residues. CDR1 is VTNTFY, CDR2 YDVSTARD, per germline (reference sequence). CDR3 sequence reads: CATWDRSVYYKKLF. DNA of the CDR3: TGTGCCACCTGGGACAGGTCGGTCTATTATAAGAAACTCTTT.

This clone is medium-sized (0.01 to 0.1%) in the sample. Other nucleotide sequences in the sample specify the same CDR3. The chain joins TRGV4 to TRGJ1 or TRGJ2. The V gene end was trimmed by 1 base and the J gene end by 3 bases; junction bases not matched to a gene: 3. This CDR3 is 13 amino acids long. Germline V gene data show CDR1 as EGSTGY and CDR2 as YDSYTSSV. DNA for the CDR3: TGTGCCACCTGGGATGGCCCTTATTATAAGAAACTCTTT. Protein: CATWDGPYYKKLF.

The chain couples TRGV2 to TRGJP2. Trimming removed 4 bases from V and 3 bases from J; junction bases left unmatched: 5. The length of the CDR3 is 14 residues. Germline V CDR1 and CDR2: EGSNGY, YDSYNSKV. This CDR3 is CATWDIGSDWIKTF. As DNA, the CDR3 is TGTGCCACCTGGGATATAGGTAGTGATTGGATCAAGACGTTT.